Following are 18 T cell receptor beta chains from one sample sequenced in a study of blood T cell repertoires in COVID-19. The repertoire was sequenced with immunoSEQ multiplex PCR; TCRdb's copy has only in-frame clones and lacks some. The sample holds around 400,000 clones, roughly 87% seen once. Input material: PBMCs or T cells enriched from blood (not recorded which). Receptor source: a woman aged 50 to 65 who had recovered from COVID-19.

The chain employs TRBV9 and TRBJ2-5, with 12 bases fitting TRBD2. V lost 0 bases to trimming and J lost 5 bases; unmatched junction nucleotides: 5. The CDR3 sequence is 16 residues long. In germline, CDR1 is SGDLS, CDR2 YYNGEE. CDR3 region: CASSVVGTSGPETQYF. CDR3 nucleotides: TGTGCCAGCAGCGTAGTCGGGACTAGCGGGCCGGAGACCCAGTACTTC.

The V and J genes are TRBV18 and TRBJ2-3, with 8 bases that match TRBD1. Germline values: CDR1 KGHSH, CDR2 LQKENI. The CDR3 extends over 17 amino acids. V dropped 0 bases and J dropped 3; count of bases not matched to a gene: 8. The CDR3 loop is CASSPPNGQGRTDTQYF. CDR3 sequence (DNA): TGTGCCAGCTCACCACCGAACGGACAGGGTCGGACAGATACGCAGTATTTT. The full variable domain, completed using reference TRBV18 and TRBJ2-3, is NAGVMQNPRHLVRRRGQEARLRCSPMKGHSHVYWYRQLPEEGLKFMVYLQKENIIDESGMPKERFSAEFPKEGPSILRIQQVVRGDSAAYFCASSPPNGQGRTDTQYFGPGTRLTVL.

This chain uses TRBV7-9 with TRBJ1-6, with 10 bases fitting TRBD1. J gave up 5 bases and V 6 bases, and 7 bases lay outside the gene matches. The germline V gene has CDR1 SEHNR and CDR2 FQNEAQ (reference sequence). CDR3 length: 16 amino acids. CDR3 DNA: TGTGCCAGCAGTCGGGACAGGGGCGCAAATAATTCACCCCTCCACTTT. Translating it yields CASSRDRGANNSPLHF. Together with reference TRBV7-9 and TRBJ1-6, the CDR3 gives the full variable domain: DTGVSQNPRHKITKRGQNVTFRCDPISEHNRLYWYRQTLGQGPEFLTYFQNEAQLEKSRLLSDRFSAERPKGSFSTLEIQRTEQGDSAMYLCASSRDRGANNSPLHFGNGTRLTVT.

The V gene is TRBV7-2, the J gene TRBJ1-4, with D perhaps TRBD1 (6 bases). The CDR3 consists of 13 residues. Trimming pared 2 bases from V and 7 bases from J, leaving 8 bases between. The germline CDR1 and CDR2 sequences are SGHTA and FQGNSA. The CDR3 sequence is CASSLTGSEKLFF. The DNA of the CDR3 is TGTGCCAGCAGCTTAACAGGGAGTGAAAAACTGTTTTTT.

A few counts support this clone. The V and J genes are TRBV3-1 (or the pseudogene TRBV3-2) and TRBJ2-5; D possibly corresponds to TRBD1 (6 bases). The CDR3 sequence is 14 residues long. V was pared by 2 bases and J by 2 bases, with 9 bases between. From germline, CDR1 is LGHDT and CDR2 YNNKEL (reference sequence). The CDR3 DNA follows: TGTGCCAGCAGCCAACAGGGGTCTCAAGAGACCCAGTACTTC. It encodes CASSQQGSQETQYF.

The rearrangement links TRBV7-9 to TRBJ2-3; TRBD1 matches 8 bases. V lost 4 bases, J lost 1 base, and 10 bases stayed unmatched. The CDR3 length is 17 residues. CDR1 and CDR2 (germline): SEHNR, FQNEAQ (reference sequence). CDR3 region: CASSSPWTGLGTDTQYF. DNA for the CDR3: TGTGCCAGCAGCTCCCCCTGGACAGGGTTGGGCACAGATACGCAGTATTTT.

V usage is TRBV7-2 and J usage is TRBJ1-1, with D perhaps matching TRBD1 (6 bases). CDR3 length equals 15 residues. Germline lookup yields CDR1 SGHTA and CDR2 FQGNSA. The V and J ends lost 5 bases and 0 bases respectively, with 13 bases between them. The CDR3 DNA reads TGTGCCAGCAGCGTACAGGGAGAGGTGAACACTGAAGCTTTCTTT. It translates to CASSVQGEVNTEAFF. Together with reference TRBV7-2 and TRBJ1-1, the CDR3 gives the full variable domain: GAGVSQSPSNKVTEKGKDVELRCDPISGHTALYWYRQSLGQGLEFLIYFQGNSAPDKSGLPSDRFSAERTGGSVSTLTIQRTQQEDSAVYLCASSVQGEVNTEAFFGQGTRLTVV.

The gene calls are TRBV1 and TRBJ2-7; whether TRBD2, the table's D call, matches the DNA was not checked. TRBV1 is listed as a pseudogene. The CDR3 runs to 16 residues. CDR3 residues: CTSSRMGLAVLYEQYF. CDR3 bases: TGCACCAGCAGCCGGATGGGACTAGCGGTCCTCTACGAGCAGTACTTC.

Only one count was recorded for this clone. The chain combines TRBV28 with TRBJ1-5, with 7 positions matching TRBD1. Germline V gene sequence: CDR1 MDHEN, CDR2 SYDVKM. The V gene end was trimmed by 5 bases and the J gene end by 6 bases; junction bases not matched to a gene: 10. The CDR3 sequence is 15 residues long. Written as DNA, the CDR3 is TGTGCCAGCAGTCCCCCTCGACAGGGTGGTCAGCCCCAGCATTTT. Translating gives CASSPPRQGGQPQHF.

The genes are TRBV3-1 (or the pseudogene TRBV3-2) and TRBJ1-6, with D tentatively TRBD1 (6 bases). Trimming removed 1 base at V and 9 bases at J, with 13 bases between. The CDR3 covers 15 residues. From germline, CDR1 is LGHDT and CDR2 YNNKEL (reference sequence). CDR3 sequence: CASSQGAGVGSPLHF. Written as DNA, the CDR3 is TGTGCCAGCAGCCAAGGAGCAGGGGTCGGTTCACCCCTCCACTTT.

This chain links TRBV30 with TRBJ1-2; TRBD1 is a possible D gene (6 bases). Germline V lookup: CDR1 GTSNPN, CDR2 SVGIG (reference sequence). CDR3 size: 14 residues. The ends were cut back, 2 bases at V and 8 bases at J, with 18 bases in the middle. DNA of the CDR3: TGTGCCTGGAGTTCCGAGTCCAGGGGACCGGGCTACACCTTC. Its translation is CAWSSESRGPGYTF.

V and J are TRBV6-5 and TRBJ2-5, with D perhaps TRBD2 (5 bases). Germline V gene data show CDR1 as MNHEY and CDR2 as SVGAGI. CDR3 size: 13 residues. V lost 5 bases and J 4 bases, leaving 11 bases between the germline ends. The CDR3 bases are TGTGCCAGCAGTCCTGGACTGGGAGAGACCCAGTACTTC. This translates into CASSPGLGETQYF.

The rearrangement links TRBV2 to TRBJ2-2, with D tentatively TRBD1 (6 bases). This CDR3 is built from 15 residues. CDR1 and CDR2 from the germline V gene are SNHLY and FYNNEI. Trimming shortened V by 7 bases and J by 0 bases, and 12 bases separated the two germline ends. This CDR3 reads CASIRDTANTGELFF. DNA of the CDR3: TGTGCCAGCATCAGGGACACCGCGAACACCGGGGAGCTGTTTTTT. The full variable domain, its missing parts supplied by reference TRBV2 and TRBJ2-2, is EPEVTQTPSHQVTQMGQEVILRCVPISNHLYFYWYRQILGQKVEFLVSFYNNEISEKSEIFDDQFSVERPDGSNFTLKIRSTKLEDSAMYFCASIRDTANTGELFFGEGSRLTVL.

This clone has just one count. This sequence joins TRBV11-3 and TRBJ1-1, with D possibly TRBD1 on 5 matching bases. The V end was cut by 0 bases, the J end by 1 base, with 6 bases between. There are 14 residues in the CDR3. CDR1 SGHNT and CDR2 YENEEA come from the germline V gene. The CDR3 nucleotides read TGTGCCAGCAGCTTAGACGGACAGAACACTGAAGCTTTCTTT. As protein: CASSLDGQNTEAFF.

The CDR3 nucleotides are TGTGCCAGCAGCTCTGCTGGGGCCAGGAACTCACCCCTCCACTTT. Protein: CASSSAGARNSPLHF. The rearrangement uses TRBV7-9 and TRBJ1-6; D possibly corresponds to TRBD1 (5 bases). Germline V gene lookup returns CDR1 SEHNR and CDR2 FQNEAQ (reference sequence). V was clipped by 4 bases and J by 10 bases, with 17 bases between them. This CDR3 region has 15 residues.

The chain carries TRBV9 and TRBJ2-3; the match to TRBD2 covers 16 bases. The V gene's germline CDR1 is SGDLS and CDR2 YYNGEE. V shed 2 bases and J 1 base; nucleotides not matched to a gene: 7. The length of the CDR3 is 19 residues. The CDR3 here is CASSVQGLAGGRGTDTQYF. The DNA of the CDR3 is TGTGCCAGCAGCGTTCAGGGACTAGCGGGGGGGCGGGGCACAGATACGCAGTATTTT. Looking up the rest from reference TRBV9 and TRBJ2-3 gives the full variable domain: DSGVTQTPKHLITATGQRVTLRCSPRSGDLSVYWYQQSLDQGLQFLIQYYNGEERAKGNILERFSAQQFPDLHSELNLSSLELGDSALYFCASSVQGLAGGRGTDTQYFGPGTRLTVL.

The rearrangement uses TRBV20-1 and TRBJ1-1; D gene unclear. CDR3 size: 14 residues. Germline lookup yields CDR1 DFQATT and CDR2 SNEGSKA (reference sequence). Deletions cut 3 bases from V and 1 base from J, with 12 bases between. This CDR3 reads CSASPSARNTEAFF. CDR3 nucleotide sequence: TGCAGTGCTAGTCCCTCAGCTAGGAACACTGAAGCTTTCTTT.

The V call is TRBV13, the J call TRBJ2-4, with a weak D call TRBD2 (5 bases). V was shortened by 1 base and J by 1 base, with 11 bases between the two germline ends. The V gene's germline CDR1 is PRHDT and CDR2 FYEKMQ (reference sequence). The CDR3 is 16 amino acids. The chain's CDR3 is CASSLEPRGAKNIQYF. The CDR3 bases are TGTGCCAGCAGCTTAGAACCCCGCGGGGCCAAAAACATTCAGTACTTC.